This passage covers 8 T cell receptor beta chains from one sample sequenced in a study of chemoradiotherapy in HPV16-positive cancers. The table came from immunoSEQ multiplex PCR; TCRdb's copy has only in-frame clones and leaves some out. The sample shows about 15,000 clones, just under 70% of them seen only once. The sample consisted of tumor tissue, taken from a patient who underwent chemoradiotherapy. The receptor source for this set is a human donor with HPV-associated anogenital cancer.

The chain couples TRBV30 to TRBJ1-2, with D possibly TRBD1 on 5 matching bases. The CDR3 runs 14 residues. V was clipped by 2 bases and J by 8 bases, with 18 bases between them. Germline CDR1 GTSNPN, CDR2 SVGIG (reference sequence). CDR3 in DNA: TGTGCCTGGAGTAAGCGGCGGGGGATAGTCGGCTACACCTTC. This translates into CAWSKRRGIVGYTF.

J is TRBJ2-1 and V is TRBV7-2; D might be TRBD1 or TRBD2, each matching 5 bases. This CDR3 spans 15 amino acids. Looked up from germline, CDR1 is SGHTA and CDR2 is FQGNSA. Trimming took 5 bases from V and 5 from J, leaving 16 bases between them. CDR3 DNA: TGTGCCAGCAGCCCGGGACCTGAGCTTAACAATGAGCAGTTCTTC. Amino acids: CASSPGPELNNEQFF.

This sequence joins TRBV7-2 and TRBJ2-3; maybe TRBD2 (7 bases). This CDR3 spans 16 amino acids. V was clipped by 1 base and J by 6 bases, with 17 bases between them. CDR1 SGHTA and CDR2 FQGNSA come from the germline V gene. CDR3 region: CASSLGGGLGADTQYF. DNA of the CDR3: TGTGCCAGCAGCTTAGGGGGGGGCTTGGGCGCCGATACGCAGTATTTT.

V and J are TRBV7-8 and TRBJ1-2; TRBD1 matches at 10 bases. The junction had 3 bases not matched to a gene; V was cut back by 3 bases and J by 2 bases. This CDR3 is 15 amino acids long. Per germline, CDR1 SGHVS and CDR2 FQNEAQ. For the CDR3, the DNA is TGTGCCAGCAGCTTCGACAGGGGGCGGAACTATGGCTACACCTTC. Residues: CASSFDRGRNYGYTF.

This clone was seen more than once but under ten times. The rearrangement links TRBV4-1 to TRBJ2-4; D gene ambiguous. CDR1 is MGHRA, CDR2 YSYEKL, per germline. V was cut by 1 base and J by 0 bases, with 10 bases left in between. The CDR3 runs 16 residues. As DNA, the CDR3 is TGCGCCAGCAGCCAAGTTGGCGGCCAAGCCAAAAACATTCAGTACTTC. Translation: CASSQVGGQAKNIQYF.

This clone is classed as medium-sized (0.01 to 0.1%). The J gene is TRBJ2-3, the V gene TRBV9; tentatively, D is TRBD1 or TRBD2 (6 bases each). From germline, CDR1 is SGDLS and CDR2 YYNGEE. The V gene lost 7 bases and the J gene lost 2 bases, with 11 bases spanning the gap. The CDR3 loop spans 13 amino acids. CDR3 sequence (DNA): TGTGCCAGCGCGAGGGGGGACACAGATACGCAGTATTTT. Protein sequence: CASARGDTDTQYF. The full variable domain, its missing parts supplied by reference TRBV9 and TRBJ2-3, is DSGVTQTPKHLITATGQRVTLRCSPRSGDLSVYWYQQSLDQGLQFLIQYYNGEERAKGNILERFSAQQFPDLHSELNLSSLELGDSALYFCASARGDTDTQYFGPGTRLTVL.

The chain is built from TRBV25-1 and TRBJ2-7; D possibly corresponds to TRBD1 (5 bases). Germline V gene data show CDR1 as MGHDK and CDR2 as SYGVNS. V lost 8 bases to trimming and J lost 7 bases, with 18 bases between them. This CDR3 contains 13 residues. CDR3 nucleotides: TGTGCCAGCTCTGGGGCAGGGATTGGAGAGCAGTACTTC. As protein: CASSGAGIGEQYF.

This clone is a singleton in its sample. CDR3 residues: CASSLGDRGVNYGYTF. Written as DNA, the CDR3 is TGCGCCAGCAGCTTGGGGGACAGGGGAGTTAACTATGGCTACACCTTC. The chain is built from TRBV5-1 and TRBJ1-2, with 10 bases identical to TRBD1. CDR1 and CDR2 from the germline V gene are SGHRS and YFSETQ. The CDR3 is made up of 16 amino acids. Germline trimming cut 0 bases from V and 1 base from J; bases unmatched to any gene: 3.